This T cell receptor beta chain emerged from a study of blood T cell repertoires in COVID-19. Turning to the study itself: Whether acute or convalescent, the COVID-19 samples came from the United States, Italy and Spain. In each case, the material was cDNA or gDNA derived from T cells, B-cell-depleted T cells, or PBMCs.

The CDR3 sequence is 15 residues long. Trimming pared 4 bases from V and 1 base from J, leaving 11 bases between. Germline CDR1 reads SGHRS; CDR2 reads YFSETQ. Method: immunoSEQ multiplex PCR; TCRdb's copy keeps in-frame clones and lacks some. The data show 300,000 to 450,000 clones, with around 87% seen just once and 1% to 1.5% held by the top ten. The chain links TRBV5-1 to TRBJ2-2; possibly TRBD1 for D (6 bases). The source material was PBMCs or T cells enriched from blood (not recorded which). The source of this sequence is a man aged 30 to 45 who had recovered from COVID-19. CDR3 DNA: TGCGCCAGCAGCCTCCGGGACAAGAACACCGGGGAGCTGTTTTTT. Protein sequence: CASSLRDKNTGELFF.